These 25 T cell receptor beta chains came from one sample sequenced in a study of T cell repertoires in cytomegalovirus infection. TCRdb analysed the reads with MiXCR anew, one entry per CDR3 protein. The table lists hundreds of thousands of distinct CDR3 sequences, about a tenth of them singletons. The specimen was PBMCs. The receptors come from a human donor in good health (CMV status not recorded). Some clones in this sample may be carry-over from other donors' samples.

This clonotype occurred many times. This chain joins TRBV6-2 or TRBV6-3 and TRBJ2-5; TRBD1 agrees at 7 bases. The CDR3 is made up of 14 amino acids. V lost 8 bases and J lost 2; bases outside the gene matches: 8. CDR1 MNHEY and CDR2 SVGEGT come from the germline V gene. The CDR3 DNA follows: TGTGCCAGCGCCCGGGACAGCTTTCAAGAGACCCAGTACTTC. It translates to CASARDSFQETQYF.

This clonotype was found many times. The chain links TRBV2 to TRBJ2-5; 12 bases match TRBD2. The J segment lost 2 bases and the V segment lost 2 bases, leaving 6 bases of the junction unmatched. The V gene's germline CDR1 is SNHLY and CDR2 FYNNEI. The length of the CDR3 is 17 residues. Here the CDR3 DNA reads TGTGCCAGCAGTGAAAAACTAGCGGGGGGTCCTCAAGAGACCCAGTACTTC. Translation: CASSEKLAGGPQETQYF. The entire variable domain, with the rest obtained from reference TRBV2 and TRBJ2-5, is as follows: EPEVTQTPSHQVTQMGQEVILRCVPISNHLYFYWYRQILGQKVEFLVSFYNNEISEKSEIFDDQFSVERPDGSNFTLKIRSTKLEDSAMYFCASSEKLAGGPQETQYFGPGTRLLVL.

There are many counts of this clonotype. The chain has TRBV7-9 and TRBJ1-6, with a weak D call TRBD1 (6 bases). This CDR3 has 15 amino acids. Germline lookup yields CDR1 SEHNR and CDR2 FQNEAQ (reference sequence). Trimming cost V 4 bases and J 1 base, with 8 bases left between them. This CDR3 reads CASSSGVSYNSPLHF. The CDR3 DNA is TGTGCCAGCAGCTCAGGGGTATCCTATAATTCACCCCTCCACTTT.

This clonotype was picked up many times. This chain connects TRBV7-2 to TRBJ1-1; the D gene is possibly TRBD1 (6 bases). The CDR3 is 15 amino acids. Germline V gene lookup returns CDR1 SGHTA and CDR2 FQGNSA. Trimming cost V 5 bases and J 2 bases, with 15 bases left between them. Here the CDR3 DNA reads TGTGCCAGCAGCGCGTTCGGACAGCCTAACACTGAAGCTTTCTTT. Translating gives CASSAFGQPNTEAFF.

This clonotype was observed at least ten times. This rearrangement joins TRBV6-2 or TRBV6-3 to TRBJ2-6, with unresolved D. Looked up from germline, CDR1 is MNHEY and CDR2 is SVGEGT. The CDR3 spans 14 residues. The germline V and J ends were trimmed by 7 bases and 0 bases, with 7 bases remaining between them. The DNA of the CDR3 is TGTGCCAGCAAGCAACTCTCTGGGGCCAACGTCCTGACTTTC. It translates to CASKQLSGANVLTF.

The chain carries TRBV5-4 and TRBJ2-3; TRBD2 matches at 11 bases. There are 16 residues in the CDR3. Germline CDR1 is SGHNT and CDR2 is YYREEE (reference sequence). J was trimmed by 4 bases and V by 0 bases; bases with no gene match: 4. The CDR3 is CASSLGPSGGSDTQYF. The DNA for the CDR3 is TGTGCCAGCAGCTTGGGTCCTAGCGGGGGGTCAGATACGCAGTATTTT. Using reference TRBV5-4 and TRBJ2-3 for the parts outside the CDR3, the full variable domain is ETGVTQSPTHLIKTRGQQVTLRCSSQSGHNTVSWYQQALGQGPQFIFQYYREEENGRGNFPPRFSGLQFPNYSSELNVNALELDDSALYLCASSLGPSGGSDTQYFGPGTRLTVL.

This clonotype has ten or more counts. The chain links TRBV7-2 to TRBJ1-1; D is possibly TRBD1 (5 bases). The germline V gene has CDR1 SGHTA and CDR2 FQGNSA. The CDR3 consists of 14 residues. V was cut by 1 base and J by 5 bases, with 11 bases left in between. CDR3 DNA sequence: TGTGCCAGCAGCTTAGTCCAGGGAGCTACTGAAGCTTTCTTT. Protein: CASSLVQGATEAFF.

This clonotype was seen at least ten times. The chain's CDR3 is CASSSGGRSYEQYV. In DNA form, the CDR3 reads TGTGCCAGCAGTTCTGGGGGCAGGTCCTACGAGCAGTACGTC. The V call is TRBV28, the J call TRBJ2-7; D possibly corresponds to TRBD1 (6 bases). CDR1 and CDR2 (germline): MDHEN, SYDVKM. The V gene lost 4 bases and the J gene lost 1 base, with 11 bases spanning the gap. This CDR3 is 14 amino acids long.

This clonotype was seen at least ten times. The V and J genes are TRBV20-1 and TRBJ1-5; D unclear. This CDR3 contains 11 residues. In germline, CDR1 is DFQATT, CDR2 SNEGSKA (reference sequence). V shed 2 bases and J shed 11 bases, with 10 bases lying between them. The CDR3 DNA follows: TGCAGTGCTAGATATGAAGCGGCCCAGCATTTT. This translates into CSARYEAAQHF.

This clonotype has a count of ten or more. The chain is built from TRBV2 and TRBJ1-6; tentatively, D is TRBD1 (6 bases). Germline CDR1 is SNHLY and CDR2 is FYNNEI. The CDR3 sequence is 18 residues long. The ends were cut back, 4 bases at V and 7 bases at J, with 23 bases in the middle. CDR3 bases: TGTGCCAGCAGTGCACAGGGAAGAATGAGATTGGGCAATTCACCCCTCCACTTT. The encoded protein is CASSAQGRMRLGNSPLHF.

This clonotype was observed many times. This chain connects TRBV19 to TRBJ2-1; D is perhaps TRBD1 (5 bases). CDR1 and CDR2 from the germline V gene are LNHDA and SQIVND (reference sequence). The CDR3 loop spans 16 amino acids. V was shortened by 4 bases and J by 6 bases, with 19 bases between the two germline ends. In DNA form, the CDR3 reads TGTGCCAGTAGTAGTTTACAGGAAATTACGGTCAATGAGCAGTTCTTC. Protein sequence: CASSSLQEITVNEQFF.

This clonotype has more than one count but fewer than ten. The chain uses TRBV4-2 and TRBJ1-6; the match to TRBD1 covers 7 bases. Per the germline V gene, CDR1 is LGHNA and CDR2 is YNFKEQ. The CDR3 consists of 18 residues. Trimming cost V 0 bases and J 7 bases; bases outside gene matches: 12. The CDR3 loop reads CASSQDLVRGGGNSPLHF. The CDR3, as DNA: TGTGCCAGCAGCCAAGATCTTGTTCGGGGAGGGGGCAATTCACCCCTCCACTTT.

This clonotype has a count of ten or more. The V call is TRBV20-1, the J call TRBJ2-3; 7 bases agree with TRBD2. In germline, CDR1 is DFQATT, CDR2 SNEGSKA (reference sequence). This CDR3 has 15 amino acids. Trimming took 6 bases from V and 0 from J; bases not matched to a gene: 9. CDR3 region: CSAPGWGGSTDTQYF. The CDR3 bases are TGCAGTGCCCCCGGGTGGGGGGGTAGCACAGATACGCAGTATTTT.

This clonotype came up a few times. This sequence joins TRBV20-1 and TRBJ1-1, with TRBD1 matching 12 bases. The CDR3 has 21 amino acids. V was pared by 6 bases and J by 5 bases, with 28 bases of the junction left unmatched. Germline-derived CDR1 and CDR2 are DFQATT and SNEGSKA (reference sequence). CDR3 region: CSAPGQGARKSFEFGDTEAFF. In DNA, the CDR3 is TGCAGTGCACCGGGACAGGGGGCGCGTAAATCATTCGAATTCGGAGATACTGAAGCTTTCTTT.

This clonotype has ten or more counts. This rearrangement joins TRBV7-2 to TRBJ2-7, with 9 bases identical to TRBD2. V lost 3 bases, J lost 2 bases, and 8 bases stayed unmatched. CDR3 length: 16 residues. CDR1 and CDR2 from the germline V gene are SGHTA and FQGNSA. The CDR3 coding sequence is TGTGCCAGCAGCTTGTCCGGGACTAGCTATACCTACGAGCAGTACTTC. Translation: CASSLSGTSYTYEQYF.

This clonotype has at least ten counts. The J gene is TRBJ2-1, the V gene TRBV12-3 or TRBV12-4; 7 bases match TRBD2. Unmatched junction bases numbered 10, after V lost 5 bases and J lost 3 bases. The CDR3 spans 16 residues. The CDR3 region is CASSPSRGGSYNEQFF. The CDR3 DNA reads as TGTGCCAGCAGTCCCTCTAGGGGCGGGAGCTACAATGAGCAGTTCTTC.

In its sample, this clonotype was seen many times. CDR3 nucleotides: TGCAGTGCTAGAGCTAGCGGGCTCTACAATGAGCAGTTCTTC. This encodes CSARASGLYNEQFF. The genes are TRBV20-1 and TRBJ2-1; 8 positions agree with TRBD2. There are 14 residues in the CDR3. The trim removed 1 base at V and 3 bases at J, leaving 2 bases unmatched. Germline values: CDR1 DFQATT, CDR2 SNEGSKA (reference sequence).

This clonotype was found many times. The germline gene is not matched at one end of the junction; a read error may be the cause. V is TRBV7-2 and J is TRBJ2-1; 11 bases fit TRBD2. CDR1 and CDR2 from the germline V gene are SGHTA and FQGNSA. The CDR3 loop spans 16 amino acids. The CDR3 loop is CASSLDTSGGSNQQFF. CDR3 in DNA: TGTGCCAGCAGCTTGGATACTAGCGGGGGTTCCAATCAGCAGTTCTTC. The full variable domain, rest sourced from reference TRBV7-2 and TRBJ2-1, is GAGVSQSPSNKVTEKGKDVELRCDPISGHTALYWYRQSLGQGLEFLIYFQGNSAPDKSGLPSDRFSAERTGGSVSTLTIQRTQQEDSAVYLCASSLDTSGGSNQQFFGPGTRLTVL.

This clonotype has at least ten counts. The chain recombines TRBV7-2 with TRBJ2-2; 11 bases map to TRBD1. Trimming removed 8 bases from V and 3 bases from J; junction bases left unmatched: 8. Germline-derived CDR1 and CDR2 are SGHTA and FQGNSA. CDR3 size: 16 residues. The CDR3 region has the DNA TGTGCCAGCTCGGACAGGGGGCGCGGGTACACCGGGGAGCTGTTTTTT. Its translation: CASSDRGRGYTGELFF.

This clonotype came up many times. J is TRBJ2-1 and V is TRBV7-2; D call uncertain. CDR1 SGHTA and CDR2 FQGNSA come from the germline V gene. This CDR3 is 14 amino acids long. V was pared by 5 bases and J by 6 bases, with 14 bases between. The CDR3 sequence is CASSPDWAINEQFF. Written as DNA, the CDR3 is TGTGCCAGCAGCCCCGACTGGGCAATCAATGAGCAGTTCTTC.

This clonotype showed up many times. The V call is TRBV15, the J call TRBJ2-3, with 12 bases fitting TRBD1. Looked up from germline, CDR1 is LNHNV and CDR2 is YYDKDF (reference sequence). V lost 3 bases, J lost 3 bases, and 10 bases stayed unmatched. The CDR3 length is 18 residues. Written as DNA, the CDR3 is TGTGCCACCAGCAGGGCCGGGACAGGGGGCTATTGGACAGATACGCAGTATTTT. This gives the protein CATSRAGTGGYWTDTQYF.

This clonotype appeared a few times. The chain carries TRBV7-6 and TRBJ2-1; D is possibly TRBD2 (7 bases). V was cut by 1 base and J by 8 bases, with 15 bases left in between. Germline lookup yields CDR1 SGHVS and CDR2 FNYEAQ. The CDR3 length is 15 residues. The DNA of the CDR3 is TGTGCCAGCAGCTTAGGTGGGGGGGGGCCCGATGAGCAGTTCTTC. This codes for CASSLGGGGPDEQFF.

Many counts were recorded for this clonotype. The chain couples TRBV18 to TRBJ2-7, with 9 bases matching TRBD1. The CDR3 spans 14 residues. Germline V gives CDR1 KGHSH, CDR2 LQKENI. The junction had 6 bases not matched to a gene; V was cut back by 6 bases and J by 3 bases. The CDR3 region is CASSPAGQGYEQYV. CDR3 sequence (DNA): TGTGCCAGCTCCCCAGCGGGACAGGGCTACGAGCAGTACGTC.

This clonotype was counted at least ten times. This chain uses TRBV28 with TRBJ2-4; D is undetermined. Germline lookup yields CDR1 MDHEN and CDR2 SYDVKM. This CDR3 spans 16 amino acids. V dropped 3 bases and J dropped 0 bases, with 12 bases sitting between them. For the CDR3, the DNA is TGTGCCAGCAGTTTTGGCAGGCTGCTAGCCAAAAACATTCAGTACTTC. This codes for CASSFGRLLAKNIQYF.

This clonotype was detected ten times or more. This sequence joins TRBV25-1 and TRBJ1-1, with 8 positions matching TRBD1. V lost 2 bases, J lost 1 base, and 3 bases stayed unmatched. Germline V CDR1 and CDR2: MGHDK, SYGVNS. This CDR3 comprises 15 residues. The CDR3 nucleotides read TGTGCCAGCAGTGAAAGTGGGACAGGGAACACTGAAGCTTTCTTT. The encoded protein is CASSESGTGNTEAFF.